A single sample is the source of the 14 T cell receptor beta chains below, sequenced in a study of T cell changes during pregnancy in multiple sclerosis. Generated by immunoSEQ multiplex PCR, the TCRdb table keeps only in-frame clones and is missing some. Among about 67,000 clones listed, 75% to 95% were seen once. The specimen comprised peripheral blood, sampled in the first trimester of pregnancy. These receptors were collected from a female donor with multiple sclerosis, enrolled in a pregnancy study.

The rearrangement links TRBV27 to TRBJ2-2; 8 bases match TRBD1. The germline gives CDR1 MNHEY, CDR2 SMNVEV (reference sequence). V was clipped by 5 bases and J by 6 bases; unmatched bases: 8. CDR3 length equals 15 residues. The CDR3 here is CASSPPSQGAGELFF. Here the CDR3 DNA reads TGTGCCAGCAGTCCTCCATCACAGGGGGCCGGGGAGCTGTTTTTT.

The CDR3 protein is CAWSVPGRNQPQHF. The CDR3 DNA is TGTGCCTGGAGTGTACCTGGGCGCAATCAGCCCCAGCATTTT. The V gene is TRBV30, the J gene TRBJ1-5; D uncertain. CDR3 size: 14 residues. The germline gives CDR1 GTSNPN, CDR2 SVGIG (reference sequence). The V gene lost 0 bases and the J gene lost 2 bases, with 8 bases spanning the gap.

The rearrangement uses TRBV5-4 and TRBJ2-2; 7 positions agree with TRBD1. Germline V gene data show CDR1 as SGHNT and CDR2 as YYREEE (reference sequence). With V trimmed by 3 bases and J by 2 bases, 13 bases remained unmatched. CDR3 length: 18 residues. The CDR3 DNA reads as TGTGCCAGCAGCTCCCTCGACAGGGAGAGAGGTAACACCGGGGAGCTGTTTTTT. Residues: CASSSLDRERGNTGELFF.

J is TRBJ1-4 and V is TRBV28; 7 bases line up with TRBD1. The CDR3 consists of 15 residues. Trimming removed 6 bases from V and 0 bases from J; junction bases left unmatched: 4. Germline loops: CDR1 MDHEN, CDR2 SYDVKM. CDR3 nucleotide sequence: TGTGCCAGCAGAGGAACAGGGGCAACTAATGAAAAACTGTTTTTT. As protein: CASRGTGATNEKLFF.

This clone was picked up one time. J is TRBJ1-5 and V is TRBV27; TRBD1 matches 8 bases. V was pared by 5 bases and J by 4 bases, with 4 bases of the junction left unmatched. This CDR3 has 14 amino acids. The germline gives CDR1 MNHEY, CDR2 SMNVEV (reference sequence). The CDR3 reads CASSQTGVNQPQHF. CDR3 DNA: TGTGCCAGCAGTCAGACAGGGGTAAATCAGCCCCAGCATTTT.

The chain uses TRBV2 and TRBJ1-5; no reliable D call. The germline gives CDR1 SNHLY, CDR2 FYNNEI. With 6 bases removed from V and 1 base from J, the gap between germline ends came to 7 bases. The length of the CDR3 is 13 residues. Here the CDR3 DNA reads TGTGCCAGCAGCTCGGAGAGCAATCAGCCCCAGCATTTT. It encodes CASSSESNQPQHF.

CDR3 bases: TGTGCCAGCAGTGACCGCAGGGTAGGAGGAAACACCATATATTTT. Encoded protein: CASSDRRVGGNTIYF. This chain uses TRBV6-1 with TRBJ1-3; a weak D match, TRBD1 (5 bases). Germline CDR1 reads MNHNS; CDR2 reads SASEGT. Trimming removed 3 bases at V and 4 bases at J, with 13 bases between. This CDR3 is 15 amino acids long.

The rearrangement links TRBV6-1 to TRBJ1-1; no clear D. V lost 4 bases, J lost 2 bases, and 8 bases lay in between. Germline CDR1 MNHNS, CDR2 SASEGT. This CDR3 spans 13 amino acids. The CDR3 sequence is CASSVNYNTEAFF. CDR3 nucleotides: TGTGCCAGCAGTGTGAACTATAACACTGAAGCTTTCTTT.

This chain uses TRBV6-5 with TRBJ1-6; D is possibly TRBD1 (5 bases). Per germline, CDR1 MNHEY and CDR2 SVGAGI. The CDR3 contains 15 residues. Trimming pared 2 bases from V and 4 bases from J, leaving 9 bases between. The CDR3 region is CASSYTTVYNSPLHF. The CDR3 DNA sequence: TGTGCCAGCAGTTACACGACAGTTTATAATTCACCCCTCCACTTT.

The rearrangement uses TRBV5-1 and TRBJ1-1; D may be TRBD1 (6 bases). The CDR3 consists of 13 residues. V lost 7 bases, J lost 1 base, and 11 bases lay in between. Germline-derived CDR1 and CDR2 are SGHRS and YFSETQ. The CDR3 loop is CASSGQTNTEAFF. CDR3 bases: TGCGCCAGCTCCGGACAGACGAACACTGAAGCTTTCTTT.

The V call is TRBV10-2, the J call TRBJ1-1; perhaps TRBD1 as D (5 bases). CDR1 is WSHSY, CDR2 SAAADI, per germline. This CDR3 has 13 amino acids. V dropped 5 bases and J dropped 1 base, with 8 bases sitting between them. The DNA for the CDR3 is TGCGCCAGCAGTACAGGATCGAACACTGAAGCTTTCTTT. The encoded protein is CASSTGSNTEAFF.

The chain employs TRBV6-5 and TRBJ2-1; 9 nucleotides match TRBD2. There are 14 residues in the CDR3. The germline CDR1 and CDR2 sequences are MNHEY and SVGAGI. V lost 7 bases and J lost 8; bases outside the gene matches: 9. This CDR3 is CASKPGLASDEQFF. In DNA, the CDR3 is TGTGCCAGCAAACCGGGACTAGCTAGCGATGAGCAGTTCTTC.

This clone was counted once. The chain carries TRBV28 and TRBJ1-5, with 7 bases matching TRBD1. Germline values: CDR1 MDHEN, CDR2 SYDVKM. After removal of 2 bases from V and 7 bases from J, the junction contained 8 bases not matched to a gene. This CDR3 spans 15 amino acids. CDR3 in DNA: TGTGCCAGCAGTTTACTTTCGACAGGGATCCAGCCCCAGCATTTT. Translation gives CASSLLSTGIQPQHF.

The J gene is TRBJ2-2, the V gene TRBV7-3, with TRBD1 identical over 9 bases. Germline V gene sequence: CDR1 SGHTA, CDR2 FQGTGA. This CDR3 is built from 15 residues. Unmatched junction bases numbered 4, after V lost 5 bases and J lost 3 bases. The CDR3 reads CASSPRDRDTGELFF. In DNA, the CDR3 is TGTGCCAGCAGCCCTCGGGACAGGGACACCGGGGAGCTGTTTTTT.